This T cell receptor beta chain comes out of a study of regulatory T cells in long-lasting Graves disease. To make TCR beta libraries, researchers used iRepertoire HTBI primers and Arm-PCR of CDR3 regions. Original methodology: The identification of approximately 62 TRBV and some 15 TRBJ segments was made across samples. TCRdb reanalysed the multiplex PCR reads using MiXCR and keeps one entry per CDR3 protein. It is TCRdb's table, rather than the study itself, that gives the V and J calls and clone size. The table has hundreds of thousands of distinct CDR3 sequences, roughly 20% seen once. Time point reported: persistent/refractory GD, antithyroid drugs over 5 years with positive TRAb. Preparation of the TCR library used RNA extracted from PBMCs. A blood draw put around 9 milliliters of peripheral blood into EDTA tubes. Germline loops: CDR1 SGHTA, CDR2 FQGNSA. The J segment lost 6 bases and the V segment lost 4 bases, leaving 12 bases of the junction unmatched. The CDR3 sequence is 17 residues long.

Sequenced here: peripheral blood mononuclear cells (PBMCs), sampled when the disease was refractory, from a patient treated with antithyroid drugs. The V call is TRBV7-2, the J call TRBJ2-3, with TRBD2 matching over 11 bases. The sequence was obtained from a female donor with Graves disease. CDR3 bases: TGTGCCAGCAGCTCCTCCGCTAGCGGGAGGAGGACGGATACGCAGTATTTT. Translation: CASSSSASGRRTDTQYF.